Listed here are 26 T cell receptor beta chains from one sample, sequenced in a study of blood T cell repertoires in COVID-19 (dated by TCRdb to about 2020). The method behind the library was the immunoSEQ multiplex PCR assay. This is the immuneACCESS table as TCRdb keeps it, with only in-frame sequences that have V and J called. A part of the clones is gone; compared with another copy, unresolved V genes explain less than half, and the rest is unexplained. Here the sample has 45,000 to 65,000 clones; approximately 88% occur a single time. About 26% of the sample is in the top ten clones. Sequenced: peripheral blood. The source of these receptors is a human donor in a cohort sampled during active COVID-19.

The V gene is TRBV5-1, the J gene TRBJ2-5; D gene unclear. With 4 bases removed from V and 4 bases from J, the gap between germline ends came to 11 bases. The CDR3 is made up of 13 amino acids. In germline, CDR1 is SGHRS, CDR2 YFSETQ. CDR3 bases: TGCGCCAGCAGCCTTGGCCTAGGAGAGACCCAGTACTTC. This sequence encodes CASSLGLGETQYF.

The V gene is TRBV27, the J gene TRBJ2-5; TRBD2 agrees at 7 bases. The J segment lost 5 bases and the V segment lost 2 bases, leaving 2 bases of the junction unmatched. Germline CDR1 and CDR2: MNHEY and SMNVEV (reference sequence). The CDR3 has 13 residues. The CDR3: CASSLMGGETQYF. CDR3 coding DNA: TGTGCCAGCAGTTTAATGGGAGGGGAGACCCAGTACTTC.

The chain recombines TRBV29-1 with TRBJ1-1; D gene unclear. V was trimmed by 4 bases and J by 2 bases, leaving 11 bases between them. Germline CDR1 is SQVTM and CDR2 is ANQGSEA. CDR3 length: 13 amino acids. The CDR3 DNA follows: TGCAGCGTTGCCCAGGCCCGAAACACTGAAGCTTTCTTT. It yields the protein CSVAQARNTEAFF. Complete variable domain (other parts from reference TRBV29-1 and TRBJ1-1): SAVISQKPSRDICQRGTSLTIQCQVDSQVTMMFWYRQQPGQSLTLIATANQGSEATYESGFVIDKFPISRPNLTFSTLTVSNMSPEDSSIYLCSVAQARNTEAFFGQGTRLTVV.

This rearrangement joins TRBV5-1 to TRBJ2-1; 9 bases map to TRBD1. V gave up 7 bases and J gave up 5 bases; unmatched junction bases: 10. Germline V gene data show CDR1 as SGHRS and CDR2 as YFSETQ. CDR3 length: 15 residues. Here the CDR3 reads CASFWGDREDNEQFF. CDR3 DNA sequence: TGCGCCAGCTTCTGGGGGGACAGGGAGGACAATGAGCAGTTCTTC.

V is TRBV6-2 or TRBV6-3 and J is TRBJ2-5; maybe TRBD2 (7 bases). Trimming took off 7 bases at V and 2 bases at J, with 23 bases between the two ends. The CDR3 extends over 17 amino acids. Germline V CDR1 and CDR2: MNHEY, SVGEGT. The CDR3 DNA reads TGTGCCAGCAACCCCCAGGGGTGGCGGGAGTGGCAAGAGACCCAGTACTTC. Residues: CASNPQGWREWQETQYF.

The CDR3 bases are TGTGCCACCGCTAGCACCGGGGAGCTGTTTTTT. This encodes CATASTGELFF. The rearrangement joins TRBV6-5 to TRBJ2-2, with D unclear. The CDR3 spans 11 residues. The germline gives CDR1 MNHEY, CDR2 SVGAGI. Deletions cut 10 bases from V and 4 bases from J, with 7 bases between.

In this sample, this clone turned up once. The rearrangement joins TRBV5-5 to TRBJ1-3; D not resolved. The germline V gene encodes CDR1 SGHKS and CDR2 YYEKEE (reference sequence). This CDR3 is built from 14 residues. V was pared by 4 bases and J by 2 bases, with 10 bases between. The CDR3 bases are TGTGCCAGCAGCCCCTTTGGAGCTGGAAACACCATATATTTT. Its protein product is CASSPFGAGNTIYF.

This chain links TRBV5-5 with TRBJ2-5, with 9 bases identical to TRBD1. CDR3 length equals 13 residues. The V gene end was trimmed by 4 bases and the J gene end by 5 bases; junction bases not matched to a gene: 3. CDR1 is SGHKS and CDR2 is YYEKEE in the germline V gene (reference sequence). In DNA, the CDR3 is TGTGCCAGCAGCCTACAGGGGGCGGAGACCCAGTACTTC. Translation gives CASSLQGAETQYF.

The chain joins TRBV5-1 to TRBJ2-6; D may be TRBD1 (6 bases). Looked up from germline, CDR1 is SGHRS and CDR2 is YFSETQ. Trimming took 0 bases from V and 2 from J, leaving 6 bases between them. The CDR3 runs to 15 residues. CDR3 in amino acids: CASSLDRAGANVLTF. The CDR3 region has the DNA TGCGCCAGCAGCTTGGACAGGGCTGGGGCCAACGTCCTGACTTTC.

The rearrangement links TRBV21-1 to TRBJ2-1; the table's D call, TRBD1, has no DNA check behind it. TRBV21-1 is a pseudogene segment. The CDR3 runs 16 residues. The CDR3 protein is CASSKKDGQGGNEQFF. The CDR3 DNA reads as TGTGCCAGCAGCAAAAAAGACGGACAGGGGGGCAATGAGCAGTTCTTC.

The rearrangement joins TRBV9 to TRBJ2-3, with TRBD1 identical over 8 bases. The CDR3 consists of 16 residues. Germline lookup yields CDR1 SGDLS and CDR2 YYNGEE. With V trimmed by 4 bases and J by 2 bases, 9 bases remained unmatched. In nucleotides, the CDR3 is TGTGCCAGCAGCCTTCCAGAGCAGGGGGCCACAGATACGCAGTATTTT. Protein product: CASSLPEQGATDTQYF.

The V and J genes are TRBV24-1 and TRBJ2-1; tentatively, D is TRBD1 (5 bases). The CDR3 runs 18 residues. Trimming left V 3 bases short and J 6 bases short, with 23 bases between. CDR1 KGHDR and CDR2 SFDVKD come from the germline V gene. DNA of the CDR3: TGTGCCACCAGTGATCGAGAAAATTACAGGCGTGGAATCAATGAGCAGTTCTTC. It encodes CATSDRENYRRGINEQFF.

In its sample, this clone was seen a few times. The genes are TRBV7-2 and TRBJ1-5, with TRBD1 matching 9 bases. CDR1 and CDR2 from the germline V gene are SGHTA and FQGNSA. V shed 3 bases, J shed 7 bases, and the junction held 4 bases outside the gene matches. CDR3 length: 14 residues. Here the CDR3 reads CASSFGQGLQPQHF. In DNA form, the CDR3 reads TGTGCCAGCAGCTTCGGACAGGGGCTGCAGCCCCAGCATTTT.

The chain is built from TRBV28 and TRBJ2-7; a possible D gene is TRBD2 (5 bases). Deletions cut 7 bases from V and 3 bases from J, with 16 bases between. This CDR3 has 14 residues. CDR1 is MDHEN and CDR2 is SYDVKM in the germline V gene. Here the CDR3 DNA reads TGTGCCAGCATCCCTGGAGGCAATATCTACGAGCAGTACTTC. Amino acids: CASIPGGNIYEQYF.

This clone came up once. The chain is built from TRBV5-1 and TRBJ2-3; D is perhaps TRBD2 (5 bases). The CDR3 runs to 17 residues. The germline V and J ends were trimmed by 0 bases and 3 bases, with 17 bases remaining between them. The germline V gene encodes CDR1 SGHRS and CDR2 YFSETQ. The CDR3, as DNA: TGCGCCAGCAGCTTGGACCCCGGGCTAGCAGGAACAGATACGCAGTATTTT. This sequence encodes CASSLDPGLAGTDTQYF.

The chain employs TRBV19 and TRBJ2-1, with 13 bases lining up with TRBD2. Trimming removed 5 bases from V and 7 bases from J; junction bases left unmatched: 8. This CDR3 comprises 16 residues. Germline V gene lookup returns CDR1 LNHDA and CDR2 SQIVND (reference sequence). The CDR3 protein is CASSPRVTSGRNEQFF. DNA for the CDR3: TGTGCCAGTAGTCCCCGGGTGACTAGCGGGAGGAATGAGCAGTTCTTC.

This chain uses TRBV5-4 with TRBJ2-5, with TRBD2 matching over 8 bases. With V trimmed by 4 bases and J by 5 bases, 19 bases remained unmatched. This CDR3 contains 18 residues. The germline V gene has CDR1 SGHNT and CDR2 YYREEE (reference sequence). CDR3 coding DNA: TGTGCCAGCAGCCCCGAGTCCGCGGGGGGCATCTCCGGGGAGACCCAGTACTTC. Its translation is CASSPESAGGISGETQYF.

The chain links TRBV2 to TRBJ2-1; 12 bases fit TRBD2. The CDR3 is 15 amino acids. Germline values: CDR1 SNHLY, CDR2 FYNNEI. V shed 6 bases, J shed 4 bases, and the junction held 4 bases outside the gene matches. The CDR3 loop is CASRATSGGYNEQFF. The CDR3 coding sequence is TGTGCCAGCAGGGCGACTAGCGGGGGATACAATGAGCAGTTCTTC. Variable domain in full (rest from reference TRBV2 and TRBJ2-1): EPEVTQTPSHQVTQMGQEVILRCVPISNHLYFYWYRQILGQKVEFLVSFYNNEISEKSEIFDDQFSVERPDGSNFTLKIRSTKLEDSAMYFCASRATSGGYNEQFFGPGTRLTVL.

V gene TRBV4-3 combines with J gene TRBJ2-3; 8 nucleotides agree with TRBD1. V dropped 4 bases and J dropped 5; count of bases not matched to a gene: 14. Germline CDR1 and CDR2: LGHNA and YSLEER. The CDR3 is 17 amino acids. The CDR3 region is CASSLYLDREGEDTQYF. The CDR3 DNA sequence: TGCGCCAGCAGCCTCTATTTGGACAGGGAAGGAGAAGATACGCAGTATTTT.

The CDR3 reads CASSQGGGTNQPQHF. The CDR3 nucleotides are TGTGCCAGCAGCCAAGGGGGGGGAACCAATCAGCCCCAGCATTTT. The V call is TRBV7-2, the J call TRBJ1-5, with D possibly TRBD1 on 6 matching bases. The CDR3 is 15 residues long. The ends were cut back, 5 bases at V and 3 bases at J, with 14 bases in the middle. Germline V gene lookup returns CDR1 SGHTA and CDR2 FQGNSA.

This chain links TRBV18 with TRBJ2-3; 8 positions match TRBD2. This CDR3 spans 14 amino acids. Germline-derived CDR1 and CDR2 are KGHSH and LQKENI. J gave up 4 bases and V 5 bases, and 5 bases lay outside the gene matches. CDR3: CASSARGESDTQYF. The CDR3 nucleotides are TGTGCCAGCTCAGCGCGGGGGGAGTCAGATACGCAGTATTTT. The complete variable domain, with remaining parts taken from reference TRBV18 and TRBJ2-3, reads NAGVMQNPRHLVRRRGQEARLRCSPMKGHSHVYWYRQLPEEGLKFMVYLQKENIIDESGMPKERFSAEFPKEGPSILRIQQVVRGDSAAYFCASSARGESDTQYFGPGTRLTVL.

In this sample, this clone turned up once. The gene calls are TRBV6-2 or TRBV6-3 and TRBJ2-6; D not certain. Germline V CDR1 and CDR2: MNHEY, SVGEGT. V lost 1 base and J lost 0, with 7 bases in between. CDR3 length: 16 amino acids. CDR3 nucleotide sequence: TGTGCCAGCAGTTACTTGGCTCGCTCTGGGGCCAACGTCCTGACTTTC. Its translation: CASSYLARSGANVLTF.

This clone has just a few counts. The chain uses TRBV5-1 and TRBJ1-1, with D hard to call. The germline CDR1 and CDR2 sequences are SGHRS and YFSETQ. The V end lost 0 bases, the J end lost 6 bases, and 9 bases lay between the germline ends. The CDR3 runs 13 residues. The chain's CDR3 is CASSLEGRAEAFF. The DNA of the CDR3 is TGCGCCAGCAGCTTGGAAGGGAGGGCTGAAGCTTTCTTT.

The rearrangement joins TRBV11-3 to TRBJ2-4; 8 bases are shared with TRBD2. Germline V gene data show CDR1 as SGHNT and CDR2 as YENEEA. V was clipped by 3 bases and J by 6 bases; unmatched bases: 10. The CDR3 has 16 amino acids. CDR3 sequence: CASSFTSGVPLNIQYF. CDR3 in DNA: TGTGCCAGCAGCTTTACTAGCGGAGTTCCTCTAAACATTCAGTACTTC.

The rearrangement uses TRBV3-1 (or the pseudogene TRBV3-2) and TRBJ2-2; TRBD1 matches 12 bases. CDR3 length: 18 amino acids. CDR1 is LGHDT, CDR2 YNNKEL, per germline (reference sequence). Losses at the gene ends were 3 bases for V and 0 bases for J; bases not matched to a gene: 5. CDR3 protein: CASSHTGTGGTNTGELFF. The CDR3 DNA is TGTGCCAGCAGCCACACCGGGACAGGGGGCACGAACACCGGGGAGCTGTTTTTT.

The V call is TRBV9, the J call TRBJ1-1; D is uncertain. Trimming took 0 bases from V and 6 from J, leaving 12 bases between them. This CDR3 has 14 amino acids. Looked up from germline, CDR1 is SGDLS and CDR2 is YYNGEE. Here the CDR3 reads CASSVVGRSAEAFF. The CDR3 DNA sequence: TGTGCCAGCAGCGTAGTGGGGAGGTCGGCTGAAGCTTTCTTT. The full variable domain, its missing parts supplied by reference TRBV9 and TRBJ1-1, is DSGVTQTPKHLITATGQRVTLRCSPRSGDLSVYWYQQSLDQGLQFLIQYYNGEERAKGNILERFSAQQFPDLHSELNLSSLELGDSALYFCASSVVGRSAEAFFGQGTRLTVV.